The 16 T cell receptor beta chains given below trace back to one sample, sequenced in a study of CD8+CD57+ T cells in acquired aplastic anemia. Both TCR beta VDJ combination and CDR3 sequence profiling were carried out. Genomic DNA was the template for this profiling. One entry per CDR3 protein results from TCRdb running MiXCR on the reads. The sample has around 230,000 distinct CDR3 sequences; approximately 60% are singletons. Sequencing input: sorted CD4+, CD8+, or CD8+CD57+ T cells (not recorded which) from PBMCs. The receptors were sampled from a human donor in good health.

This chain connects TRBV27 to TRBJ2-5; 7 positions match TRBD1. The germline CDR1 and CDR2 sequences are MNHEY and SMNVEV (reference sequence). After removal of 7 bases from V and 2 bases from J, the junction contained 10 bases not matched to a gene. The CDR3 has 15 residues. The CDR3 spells CASTPGQGEQETQYF. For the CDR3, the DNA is TGTGCCAGCACTCCTGGGCAGGGGGAACAAGAGACCCAGTACTTC.

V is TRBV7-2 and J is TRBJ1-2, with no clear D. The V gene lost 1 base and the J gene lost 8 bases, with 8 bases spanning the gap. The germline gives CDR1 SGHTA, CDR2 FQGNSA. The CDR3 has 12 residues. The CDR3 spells CASSLDYSGYTF. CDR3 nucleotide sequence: TGTGCCAGCAGCTTAGACTACTCCGGCTACACCTTC.

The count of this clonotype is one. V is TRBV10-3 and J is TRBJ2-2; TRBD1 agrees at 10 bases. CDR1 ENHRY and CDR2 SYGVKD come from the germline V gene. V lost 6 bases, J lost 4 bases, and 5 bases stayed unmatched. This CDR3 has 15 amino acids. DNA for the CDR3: TGTGCCATCAGCTACGGACAGGGGGTCACCGGGGAGCTGTTTTTT. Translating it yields CAISYGQGVTGELFF.

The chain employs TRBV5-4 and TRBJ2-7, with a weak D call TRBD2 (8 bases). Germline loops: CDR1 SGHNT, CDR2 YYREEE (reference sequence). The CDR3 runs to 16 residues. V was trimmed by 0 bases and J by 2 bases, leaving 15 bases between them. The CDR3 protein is CASSLEVGRGPYEQYF. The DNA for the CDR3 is TGTGCCAGCAGCTTGGAGGTCGGGAGGGGGCCCTACGAGCAGTACTTC. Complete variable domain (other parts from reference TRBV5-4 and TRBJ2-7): ETGVTQSPTHLIKTRGQQVTLRCSSQSGHNTVSWYQQALGQGPQFIFQYYREEENGRGNFPPRFSGLQFPNYSSELNVNALELDDSALYLCASSLEVGRGPYEQYFGPGTRLTVT.

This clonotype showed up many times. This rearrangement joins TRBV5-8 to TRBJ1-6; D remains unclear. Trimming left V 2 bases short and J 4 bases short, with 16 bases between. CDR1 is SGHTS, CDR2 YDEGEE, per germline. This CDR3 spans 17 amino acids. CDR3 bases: TGTGCCAGCAGCTTCGGGGATCCGTCAGAATATAATTCACCCCTCCACTTT. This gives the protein CASSFGDPSEYNSPLHF.

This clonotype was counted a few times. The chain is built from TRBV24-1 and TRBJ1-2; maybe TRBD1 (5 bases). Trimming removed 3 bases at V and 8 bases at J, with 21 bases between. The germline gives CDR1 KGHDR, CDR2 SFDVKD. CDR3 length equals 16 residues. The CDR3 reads CATSDASAGPRDGYTF. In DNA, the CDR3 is TGTGCCACCAGTGATGCCTCGGCAGGGCCCAGGGACGGCTACACCTTC.

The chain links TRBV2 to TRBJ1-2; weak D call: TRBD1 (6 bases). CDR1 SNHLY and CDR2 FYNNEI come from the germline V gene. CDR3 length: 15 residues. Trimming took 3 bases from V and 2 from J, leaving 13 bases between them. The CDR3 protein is CASSDGQGLNYGYTF. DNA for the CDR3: TGTGCCAGCAGTGACGGGCAGGGGCTAAACTATGGCTACACCTTC.

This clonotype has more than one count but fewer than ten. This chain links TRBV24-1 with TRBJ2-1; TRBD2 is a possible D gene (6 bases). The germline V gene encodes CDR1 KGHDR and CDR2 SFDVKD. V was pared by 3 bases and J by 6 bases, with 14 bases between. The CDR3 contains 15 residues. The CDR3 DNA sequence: TGTGCCACCAGTGATCTGGCGGGACGCCCCAATGAGCAGTTCTTC. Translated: CATSDLAGRPNEQFF.

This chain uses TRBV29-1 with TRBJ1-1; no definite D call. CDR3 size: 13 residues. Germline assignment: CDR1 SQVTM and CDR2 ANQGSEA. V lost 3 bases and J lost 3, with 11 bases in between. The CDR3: CSVDGLSYTEAFF. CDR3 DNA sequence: TGCAGCGTTGACGGGCTGAGCTACACTGAAGCTTTCTTT.

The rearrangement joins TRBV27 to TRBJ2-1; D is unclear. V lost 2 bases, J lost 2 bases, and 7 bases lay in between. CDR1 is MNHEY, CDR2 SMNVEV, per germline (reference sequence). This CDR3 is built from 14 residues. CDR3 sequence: CASSLLIPYNEQFF. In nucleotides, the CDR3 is TGTGCCAGCAGTTTACTCATTCCCTACAATGAGCAGTTCTTC.

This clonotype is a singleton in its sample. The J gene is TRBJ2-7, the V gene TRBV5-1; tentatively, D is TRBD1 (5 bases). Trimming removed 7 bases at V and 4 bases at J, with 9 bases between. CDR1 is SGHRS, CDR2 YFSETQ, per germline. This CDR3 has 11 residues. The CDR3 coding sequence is TGCGCCAGCGGGAAGGGGTACGAGCAGTACTTC. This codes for CASGKGYEQYF.

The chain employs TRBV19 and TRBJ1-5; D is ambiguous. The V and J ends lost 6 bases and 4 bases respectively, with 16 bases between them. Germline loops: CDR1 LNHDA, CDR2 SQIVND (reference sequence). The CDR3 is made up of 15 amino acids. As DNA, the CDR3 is TGTGCCAGTAGCACCAACCCACCGCTTAATCAGCCCCAGCATTTT. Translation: CASSTNPPLNQPQHF.

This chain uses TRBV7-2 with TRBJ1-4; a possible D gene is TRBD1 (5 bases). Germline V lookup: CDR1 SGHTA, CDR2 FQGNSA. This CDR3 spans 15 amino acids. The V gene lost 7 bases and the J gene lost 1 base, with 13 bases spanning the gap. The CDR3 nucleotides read TGTGCCAGCACCCCACCGGGGGGAACTAATGAAAAACTGTTTTTT. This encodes CASTPPGGTNEKLFF.

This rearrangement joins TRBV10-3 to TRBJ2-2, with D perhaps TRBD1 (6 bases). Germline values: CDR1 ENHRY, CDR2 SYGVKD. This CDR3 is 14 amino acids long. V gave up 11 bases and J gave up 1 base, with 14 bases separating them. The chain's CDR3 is CASATGMNTGELFF. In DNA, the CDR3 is TGTGCCTCCGCAACAGGGATGAACACCGGGGAGCTGTTTTTT.

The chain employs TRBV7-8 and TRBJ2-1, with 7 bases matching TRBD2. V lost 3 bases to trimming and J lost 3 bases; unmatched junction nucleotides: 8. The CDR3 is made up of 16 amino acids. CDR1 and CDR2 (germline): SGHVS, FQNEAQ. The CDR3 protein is CASSFSSGENYNEQFF. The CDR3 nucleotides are TGTGCCAGCAGCTTTTCGAGCGGGGAGAACTACAATGAGCAGTTCTTC.

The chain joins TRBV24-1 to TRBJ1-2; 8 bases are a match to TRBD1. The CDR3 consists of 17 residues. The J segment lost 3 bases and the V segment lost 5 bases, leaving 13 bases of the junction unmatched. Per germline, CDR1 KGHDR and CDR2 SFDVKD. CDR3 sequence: CATSGRQGTKSDYGYTF. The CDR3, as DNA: TGTGCCACCAGTGGGAGACAGGGGACAAAGAGTGACTATGGCTACACCTTC.